This T cell receptor beta chain was obtained from a study of T-cell memory formation after mild COVID-19. V lost 3 bases, J lost 5 bases, and 6 bases stayed unmatched. CDR1 and CDR2 from the germline V gene are LGHNA and YSLEER. The CDR3 length is 15 residues. With constant-segment primers, 5'RACE yielded cDNA libraries of TCR alpha and TCR beta that carried sample barcodes and UMIs. TCRdb re-analysed the 5' RACE reads in MiXCR, keeping a single row per CDR3 protein. In the table there are around 340,000 distinct CDR3 sequences, about an eighth of which are singletons. The sample consisted of PBMCs or a T cell subset sorted from them (not recorded which). The receptor comes from a man aged 18 to 29 who had mild COVID-19 (a few samples of this study predate the infection). Cell type and time point are not known. The V and J genes are TRBV4-3 and TRBJ2-1, with 8 bases identical to TRBD1. CDR3 residues: CASSQRMTGDNEQFF. The CDR3 DNA follows: TGCGCCAGCAGCCAGCGAATGACAGGGGACAATGAGCAGTTCTTC.